This TCR beta chain was profiled in a study of CD8 T cells in ankylosing spondylitis. General study results and limits: Clones linked to disease were reported to show significant enrichment in matched ankylosing spondylitis synovial fluid. Both synovial fluid and blood in reactive arthritis had previously been reported to carry some motif variants. In ankylosing spondylitis blood, a motif of seven to nine highly homologous TCR beta variants appeared characteristic. The authors found the disease-linked clones to be CD8+ and relatively rare in peripheral blood.

TCR beta libraries were made by quantitative 5'-RACE with molecular barcodes. TCRdb analysed the 5' RACE reads with MiXCR anew, one entry per CDR3 protein. The repertoire holds around 770,000 distinct CDR3 sequences, with 19% as singletons. Germline CDR1 SEHNR, CDR2 FQNEAQ (reference sequence). The junction had 11 bases not matched to a gene; V was cut back by 5 bases and J by 7 bases. CDR3 length equals 16 residues. About this clonotype: Its cognate antigen is unknown.

The clonotype originates from a male donor with ankylosing spondylitis. The sequenced sample was blood, either unsorted or a sorted T cell fraction (not recorded which). The gene calls are TRBV7-9 and TRBJ2-1; TRBD1 aligns across 10 bases. Here the CDR3 reads CASSPTGTGDWNEQFF. Here the CDR3 DNA reads TGTGCCAGCAGCCCGACCGGGACAGGGGATTGGAATGAGCAGTTCTTC.